A selection of T cell receptor beta chains follows, all from one sample in a study of shared clonotypes between healthy human individuals. Data came from immunoSEQ multiplex PCR; TCRdb stores just in-frame clones and leaves some out. The table lists 450,000 to 500,000 clones, more than 65% of them singletons, with over 9.5% in the top ten. Sequenced input: PBMCs. The receptors come from a woman aged 40 to 50 in good health. Some clones in this sample may be carry-over from other donors' samples. Both conserved end residues are part of each CDR3. The D gene is left open where the match is weak. The size field is filled for only some rows; it gives once, few, many or a size class.

d_call clone_size j_call cdr3_length v_call cdr3_nt cdr3_aa
TRBD1 NA TRBJ2-5 13 TRBV7-3 TGTGCCAGCAGCTTGGGACAGAGAGAGACCCAGTACTTC CASSLGQRETQYF
NA NA TRBJ2-5 14 TRBV19 TGTGCCAGTAGTATATTCGGGGTCCGGGAGACCCAGTACTTC CASSIFGVRETQYF
NA NA TRBJ1-2 15 TRBV9 TGTGCCAGCAGCCCACGACCCGGCCAGGGCGGTGGCTACACCTTC CASSPRPGQGGGYTF
TRBD2 NA TRBJ2-5 15 TRBV7-2 TGTGCCAGCAGCTCCCGACTAGCGGGAGGGGAGACCCAGTACTTC CASSSRLAGGETQYF
NA NA TRBJ2-1 15 TRBV9 TGTGCCAGCAGCCTTACCCCGGGACCATACAATGAGCAGTTCTTC CASSLTPGPYNEQFF
NA many TRBJ2-3 13 TRBV11-3 TGTGCCAGCAGCTTAGAATTCACAGATACGCAGTATTTT CASSLEFTDTQYF
NA once TRBJ2-1 14 TRBV6-1 TGTGCCAGCAGCCAAAACACAGAATACAATGAGCAGTTCTTC CASSQNTEYNEQFF
NA many TRBJ1-4 14 TRBV7-9 TGTGCCAGCAGCTTAGCGCTAACGGGTGAAAAACTGTTTTTT CASSLALTGEKLFF
NA NA TRBJ2-5 18 TRBV19 TGTGCCACCGTCTACAGGCCTCTCCTGTCGAAGAGACAAGAGACCCAGTACTTC CATVYRPLLSKRQETQYF
NA once TRBJ2-2 16 TRBV5-4 TGTGCCAGCAGCGCAAAGACATTGATTGGGACCGGGGAGCTGTTTTTT CASSAKTLIGTGELFF
NA NA TRBJ2-3 19 TRBV27 TGTGCCAGCAGTTTATTTTCGGGCGGTAGGGGGGGGATCACAGATACGCAGTATTTT CASSLFSGGRGGITDTQYF
NA NA TRBJ2-3 11 TRBV7-2 TGTGCCAGCAGCCCGCTAGATACGCAGTATTTT CASSPLDTQYF
NA many TRBJ1-5 13 TRBV6-4 TGTGCCAGCAGCCGGGAAATCAATCAGCCCCAGCATTTT CASSREINQPQHF
NA NA TRBJ2-3 17 TRBV7-2 TGTGCCAGCAGCACCCCGAGCGGAGGCCTGATTACAGATACGCAGTATTTT CASSTPSGGLITDTQYF
NA NA TRBJ1-1 15 TRBV18 TGTGCCAGCTCACCCTGGACAGCCATGAACACTGAGGCTTCCTTT CASSPWTAMNTEASF
NA NA TRBJ2-1 15 TRBV5-4 TGTGCCAGCAGCCACGGAGGGGGCGGAGACAATGAGCAGTTCTTC CASSHGGGGDNEQFF
NA NA TRBJ1-2 17 TRBV5-6 TGTGCCAGCAGCTTGGCCCCACGGGGAGGGCCGAACTATGGCTACACCTTC CASSLAPRGGPNYGYTF
NA NA TRBJ1-3 12 TRBV7-9 TGTGCCAGCACCCGCTCTGGAAACACCATATATTTT CASTRSGNTIYF
TRBD2 NA TRBJ2-7 15 TRBV27 TGTGCCAGCAGTTTTGGAGCGGGAGTCACCTACGAGCAGTACTTC CASSFGAGVTYEQYF
NA NA TRBJ2-7 12 TRBV18 TGTGCCAGCTCCCAGGGTTCCTACGAGCAGTACTTC CASSQGSYEQYF
NA NA TRBJ1-5 17 TRBV19 TGTGCCAGTAGTATGAGGGCAGGAACGTTCAGCAATCAGCCCCAGCATTTT CASSMRAGTFSNQPQHF
TRBD2 NA TRBJ2-3 16 TRBV7-8 TGTGCCAGCAGCTTATTGAGAGTAGCGGGAGCGGATACGCAGTATTTT CASSLLRVAGADTQYF